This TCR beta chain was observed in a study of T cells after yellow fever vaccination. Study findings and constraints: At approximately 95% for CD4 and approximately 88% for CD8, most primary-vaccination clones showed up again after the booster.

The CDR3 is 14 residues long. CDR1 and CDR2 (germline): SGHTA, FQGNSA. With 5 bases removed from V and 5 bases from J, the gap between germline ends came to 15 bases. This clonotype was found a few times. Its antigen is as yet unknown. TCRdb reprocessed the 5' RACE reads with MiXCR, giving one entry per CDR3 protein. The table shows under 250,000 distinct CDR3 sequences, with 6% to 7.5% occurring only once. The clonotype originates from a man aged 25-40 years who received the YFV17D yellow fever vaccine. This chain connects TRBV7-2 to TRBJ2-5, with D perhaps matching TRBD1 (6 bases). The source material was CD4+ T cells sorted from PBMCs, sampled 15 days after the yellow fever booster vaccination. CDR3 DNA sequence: TGTGCCAGCAGCCCCCGGGGTCAGGGGGAGACCCAGTACTTC. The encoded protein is CASSPRGQGETQYF.